The 23 T cell receptor beta chains given below trace back to one sample, sequenced in a study of T cell repertoires in cytomegalovirus infection. TCRdb recomputed calls from the reads with MiXCR, one row per CDR3 protein. This table has hundreds of thousands of distinct CDR3 sequences, roughly a third appearing once. These receptors' antigens are unknown. The sample here was cultured PBMCs, taken from culture after CMV antigen stimulation. These receptor sequences come from a human donor in good health (CMV status not recorded). Some clones in this sample may be carry-over from other donors' samples.

This clonotype has only a few counts. The rearrangement uses TRBV2 and TRBJ2-1, with TRBD2 matching 10 bases. V lost 5 bases, J lost 10 bases, and 11 bases stayed unmatched. The CDR3 consists of 15 residues. Per germline, CDR1 SNHLY and CDR2 FYNNEI. In nucleotides, the CDR3 is TGTGCCAGCAGTCCTAATGCGATAGCGGGGGGCGAGCAGTTCTTC. This sequence encodes CASSPNAIAGGEQFF.

The CDR3 region has the DNA TGTGCCAGCAGTGAAGACCGGGGGGCCGATGAGCAGTTCTTC. It encodes CASSEDRGADEQFF. The chain couples TRBV2 to TRBJ2-1, with D possibly being TRBD2 (7 bases). V was cut by 1 base and J by 8 bases, with 12 bases left in between. CDR1 is SNHLY and CDR2 is FYNNEI in the germline V gene. The CDR3 covers 14 residues.

This chain connects TRBV29-1 to TRBJ1-1; TRBD1 aligns across 7 bases. Germline CDR1 reads SQVTM; CDR2 reads ANQGSEA. Unmatched junction bases numbered 9, after V lost 6 bases and J lost 2 bases. The CDR3 consists of 14 residues. The CDR3 DNA sequence: TGCAGCGTCACCCGGGACAGCCAAAACACTGAAGCTTTCTTT. Translated, it gives CSVTRDSQNTEAFF.

V is TRBV7-9 and J is TRBJ2-7; unclear D gene. CDR3 length: 14 amino acids. Trimming removed 5 bases at V and 2 bases at J, with 13 bases between. Per the germline V gene, CDR1 is SEHNR and CDR2 is FQNEAQ (reference sequence). CDR3 region: CASSNDPDPYEQYF. CDR3 nucleotides: TGTGCCAGCAGCAACGACCCCGATCCCTACGAGCAGTACTTC.

This clonotype was recorded only once. This chain connects TRBV20-1 to TRBJ2-2; perhaps TRBD1 as D (5 bases). Germline CDR1 DFQATT, CDR2 SNEGSKA (reference sequence). V was cut by 3 bases and J by 3 bases, with 14 bases left in between. This CDR3 has 15 amino acids. CDR3 sequence (DNA): TGCAGTGCTAGTGAAGGGGCCATCGACACCGGGGAGCTGTTTTTT. Residues: CSASEGAIDTGELFF.

The genes are TRBV7-2 and TRBJ2-3; 8 positions match TRBD2. With 2 bases clipped from V and 6 bases from J, the junction kept 7 bases outside the gene matches. This CDR3 contains 15 residues. The germline V gene has CDR1 SGHTA and CDR2 FQGNSA. The CDR3 protein is CASSLRGGQSDTQYF. The CDR3 DNA reads TGTGCCAGCAGCTTACGGGGGGGCCAGTCCGATACGCAGTATTTT.

The J gene is TRBJ2-1, the V gene TRBV7-4; D ambiguous. CDR1 SGHVT and CDR2 SQSDAQ come from the germline V gene. This CDR3 contains 14 residues. The V and J ends lost 8 bases and 0 bases respectively, with 11 bases between them. CDR3: CASCGESSYNEQFF. DNA of the CDR3: TGTGCCAGCTGTGGGGAAAGCTCCTACAATGAGCAGTTCTTC.

This clonotype was counted at least ten times. The chain recombines TRBV7-2 with TRBJ2-3; 7 bases match TRBD1. CDR3 length: 14 amino acids. V dropped 5 bases and J dropped 4; count of bases not matched to a gene: 6. Per germline, CDR1 SGHTA and CDR2 FQGNSA. CDR3 nucleotide sequence: TGTGCCAGCAGCCCAGGACAGGCCCCAGATACGCAGTATTTT. Protein product: CASSPGQAPDTQYF. Full variable domain (remainder filled in from reference TRBV7-2 and TRBJ2-3): GAGVSQSPSNKVTEKGKDVELRCDPISGHTALYWYRQSLGQGLEFLIYFQGNSAPDKSGLPSDRFSAERTGGSVSTLTIQRTQQEDSAVYLCASSPGQAPDTQYFGPGTRLTVL.

CDR3 sequence: CASSPGGGISYEQYF. CDR3 nucleotides: TGTGCCAGCTCACCGGGCGGGGGGATCTCCTACGAGCAGTACTTC. The chain couples TRBV18 to TRBJ2-7, with 8 bases fitting TRBD2. The CDR3 runs to 15 residues. The V and J ends lost 3 bases and 0 bases, in that order; junction bases with no gene match: 4. Per the germline V gene, CDR1 is KGHSH and CDR2 is LQKENI. The entire variable domain, with the rest obtained from reference TRBV18 and TRBJ2-7, is as follows: NAGVMQNPRHLVRRRGQEARLRCSPMKGHSHVYWYRQLPEEGLKFMVYLQKENIIDESGMPKERFSAEFPKEGPSILRIQQVVRGDSAAYFCASSPGGGISYEQYFGPGTRLTVT.

CDR3 residues: CASSFFSWDQYF. The CDR3, as DNA: TGTGCCAGCAGCTTTTTCTCCTGGGACCAGTATTTT. The chain employs TRBV11-2 and TRBJ2-3; D tentatively fits TRBD1 or TRBD2 (5 bases each). The germline V gene has CDR1 SGHAT and CDR2 FQNNGV. V was clipped by 3 bases and J by 12 bases, with 13 bases between them. CDR3 length: 12 residues.

In its sample, this clonotype was seen a few times. This chain connects TRBV4-3 to TRBJ2-7; 10 bases are shared with TRBD1. Germline trimming cut 0 bases from V and 2 bases from J; bases unmatched to any gene: 4. The CDR3 is 16 residues long. In germline, CDR1 is LGHNA, CDR2 YSLEER. CDR3: CASSQDPGQGTYEQYF. For the CDR3, the DNA is TGCGCCAGCAGCCAAGATCCGGGACAGGGGACCTACGAGCAGTACTTC.

The rearrangement links TRBV6-6 to TRBJ2-7; D not certain. This CDR3 has 15 residues. V lost 1 base to trimming and J lost 2 bases, with 12 bases between them. Germline CDR1 is MNHNY and CDR2 is SVGAGI (reference sequence). In nucleotides, the CDR3 is TGTGCCAGCAGTTACTACTCTCCGGGCCCCTACGAGCAGTACTTC. The encoded protein is CASSYYSPGPYEQYF.

V is TRBV2 and J is TRBJ1-1; 9 bases are shared with TRBD1. The CDR3 has 15 amino acids. Germline CDR1 reads SNHLY; CDR2 reads FYNNEI. J lost 3 bases, V lost 5 bases, and 7 bases had no gene match. As DNA, the CDR3 is TGTGCCAGCAGTACAGGGGGCGGATGGGACACTGAAGCTTTCTTT. This translates into CASSTGGGWDTEAFF.

The chain combines TRBV19 with TRBJ1-5; a weak D match, TRBD1 (5 bases). CDR1 and CDR2 (germline): LNHDA, SQIVND (reference sequence). The V gene lost 3 bases and the J gene lost 4 bases, with 13 bases spanning the gap. The CDR3 has 15 residues. In nucleotides, the CDR3 is TGTGCCAGTAGTATGGGGCGGGGCGCTAATCAGCCCCAGCATTTT. This translates into CASSMGRGANQPQHF. Combining the CDR3 with reference TRBV19 and TRBJ1-5 gives the whole variable domain DGGITQSPKYLFRKEGQNVTLSCEQNLNHDAMYWYRQDPGQGLRLIYYSQIVNDFQKGDIAEGYSVSREKKESFPLTVTSAQKNPTAFYLCASSMGRGANQPQHFGDGTRLSIL.

This clonotype occurred a few times. The rearrangement links TRBV7-2 to TRBJ2-1; TRBD2 aligns across 7 bases. The CDR3 consists of 15 residues. The junction had 8 bases not matched to a gene; V was cut back by 3 bases and J by 6 bases. From germline, CDR1 is SGHTA and CDR2 FQGNSA. CDR3 DNA: TGTGCCAGCAGCTTGTGGCGGGAGAGGCGCAATGAGCAGTTCTTC. It translates to CASSLWRERRNEQFF.

In this sample, this clonotype turned up a few times. CDR3 residues: CASSAQGNEQFF. CDR3 DNA sequence: TGTGCCAGCAGCGCTCAGGGCAATGAGCAGTTCTTC. This chain joins TRBV7-6 and TRBJ2-1, with a tentative D call TRBD1 (5 bases). The germline V gene encodes CDR1 SGHVS and CDR2 FNYEAQ. This CDR3 has 12 amino acids. V was trimmed by 5 bases and J by 6 bases, leaving 8 bases between them.

V is TRBV7-2 and J is TRBJ2-3; D unclear. Per germline, CDR1 SGHTA and CDR2 FQGNSA. The CDR3 runs 13 residues. V gave up 4 bases and J gave up 6 bases, with 11 bases separating them. CDR3 bases: TGTGCCAGCAGCTCGGCCCCCGGGGATACGCAGTATTTT. Amino acids: CASSSAPGDTQYF.

This chain joins TRBV5-1 and TRBJ2-3, with 11 bases lining up with TRBD2. Germline V gene sequence: CDR1 SGHRS, CDR2 YFSETQ. This CDR3 contains 14 residues. Trimming at V came to 8 bases and at J to 5 bases, leaving 7 bases not matched to a gene. The CDR3 spells CASQPGLAGDTQYF. CDR3 nucleotide sequence: TGCGCCAGTCAACCAGGACTAGCGGGAGATACGCAGTATTTT. The variable domain in full, with the rest retrieved from reference TRBV5-1 and TRBJ2-3, is KAGVTQTPRYLIKTRGQQVTLSCSPISGHRSVSWYQQTPGQGLQFLFEYFSETQRNKGNFPGRFSGRQFSNSRSEMNVSTLELGDSALYLCASQPGLAGDTQYFGPGTRLTVL.

This clonotype came up a few times. This chain joins TRBV6-5 and TRBJ1-6; D unclear. With 7 bases removed from V and 8 bases from J, the gap between germline ends came to 12 bases. This CDR3 is built from 13 residues. Germline V CDR1 and CDR2: MNHEY, SVGAGI. This CDR3 reads CASTGRRYSPLHF. CDR3 DNA sequence: TGTGCCAGCACTGGCCGTAGATATTCACCCCTCCACTTT.

The chain has TRBV7-2 and TRBJ2-3, with D hard to call. In germline, CDR1 is SGHTA, CDR2 FQGNSA. Trimming left V 7 bases short and J 4 bases short, with 9 bases between. The CDR3 runs to 12 residues. The CDR3 bases are TGTGCCAGCACCTCCTACCCAGATACGCAGTATTTT. Its translation: CASTSYPDTQYF.

V usage is TRBV5-4 and J usage is TRBJ2-5; either TRBD1 or TRBD2 may fit D (6 bases each). The V end lost 0 bases, the J end lost 5 bases, and 17 bases lay between the germline ends. The CDR3 has 16 residues. CDR1 SGHNT and CDR2 YYREEE come from the germline V gene (reference sequence). As DNA, the CDR3 is TGTGCCAGCAGCTTGGACCCCGGGGGCGTGGGGGAGACCCAGTACTTC. Translated, it gives CASSLDPGGVGETQYF.

This chain connects TRBV7-2 to TRBJ2-7; the match to TRBD2 covers 8 bases. CDR3 length: 15 residues. In germline, CDR1 is SGHTA, CDR2 FQGNSA. V trimming: 4 bases; J trimming: 3 bases; junction bases outside the gene matches: 8. The CDR3 spells CASSSRSGRGYEQYF. CDR3 coding DNA: TGTGCCAGCAGCTCAAGAAGCGGGAGAGGCTACGAGCAGTACTTC.

Concerning this clonotype itself: A much larger clone sits a single nucleotide away, making a read error possible. This chain connects TRBV11-2 to TRBJ2-7; tentative D call: TRBD2 (6 bases). CDR3 length: 15 amino acids. The V end was cut by 8 bases, the J end by 6 bases, with 23 bases between. Germline CDR1 is SGHAT and CDR2 is FQNNGV. The CDR3, as DNA: TGTGCCAGCGGCCGCGTGGTAGCGGTAGGGTCCGAGCAGTACTTC. Amino acid sequence: CASGRVVAVGSEQYF.